The 29 T cell receptor beta chains given below trace back to one sample, sequenced in a study of blood T cell repertoires in COVID-19. TCRdb keeps only in-frame clones here, not all; method: immunoSEQ multiplex PCR. The sample contains about 200,000 clones, roughly 80% of which appear only once. Sequencing used peripheral blood. Receptors were obtained from a man between 60 and 75 years old with COVID-19, enrolled during active disease.

CDR3 amino acids: CAWRRGQGRIEQYF. CDR3 DNA sequence: TGTGCCTGGAGAAGGGGACAGGGGAGAATCGAGCAGTACTTC. The chain combines TRBV30 with TRBJ2-7; 10 bases agree with TRBD1. V was pared by 3 bases and J by 6 bases, with 8 bases of the junction left unmatched. CDR3 length equals 14 residues. Germline values: CDR1 GTSNPN, CDR2 SVGIG (reference sequence).

The V and J genes are TRBV10-1 and TRBJ2-3; possible D gene TRBD2, 6 bases. Trimming took off 4 bases at V and 3 bases at J, with 17 bases between the two ends. Germline CDR1 and CDR2: WNHNN and SYGVQD (reference sequence). CDR3 size: 16 residues. The CDR3 is CASSGGVIGGTDTQYF. The DNA for the CDR3 is TGCGCCAGCAGTGGGGGGGTCATTGGCGGGACAGATACGCAGTATTTT.

The sample holds a few counts of this clone. This chain connects TRBV19 to TRBJ1-5, with a weak D call TRBD1 (6 bases). Germline V CDR1 and CDR2: LNHDA, SQIVND (reference sequence). The CDR3 has 19 residues. The ends were cut back, 1 base at V and 0 bases at J, with 19 bases in the middle. The CDR3 DNA sequence: TGTGCCAGTAGTATAGGTGGGGGGGCTTTCCAATATAGCAATCAGCCCCAGCATTTT. It specifies CASSIGGGAFQYSNQPQHF.

This chain connects TRBV18 to TRBJ2-1; TRBD2 might be the D (6 bases). Per germline, CDR1 KGHSH and CDR2 LQKENI. The CDR3 covers 14 residues. V shed 8 bases and J shed 4 bases, with 15 bases lying between them. The CDR3 DNA reads as TGTGCCAGCCATCTCCCGGGACTTTACAATGAGCAGTTCTTC. It yields the protein CASHLPGLYNEQFF.

V and J are TRBV30 and TRBJ1-2; a weak D match, TRBD1 (6 bases). V was shortened by 2 bases and J by 6 bases, with 13 bases between the two germline ends. Per germline, CDR1 GTSNPN and CDR2 SVGIG (reference sequence). CDR3 length: 13 residues. CDR3 residues: CAWSPGGAHGYTF. DNA for the CDR3: TGTGCCTGGAGTCCGGGGGGGGCGCATGGCTACACCTTC.

The gene calls are TRBV9 and TRBJ1-1; 7 bases map to TRBD1. The trim removed 4 bases at V and 2 bases at J, leaving 11 bases unmatched. The CDR3 sequence is 16 residues long. Germline assignment: CDR1 SGDLS and CDR2 YYNGEE. The chain's CDR3 is CASSTSSGTANTEAFF. The CDR3 nucleotides are TGTGCCAGCAGCACTAGTTCCGGGACAGCTAACACTGAAGCTTTCTTT.

CDR3 sequence: CASSPRRGRRNEQFF. In nucleotides, the CDR3 is TGTGCCAGCAGCCCGAGGAGGGGGCGCAGGAATGAGCAGTTCTTC. This chain connects TRBV3-1 (or the pseudogene TRBV3-2) to TRBJ2-1; D may be TRBD1 (7 bases). Germline V gene data show CDR1 as LGHDT and CDR2 as YNNKEL (reference sequence). The CDR3 contains 15 residues. Trimming cost V 4 bases and J 7 bases, with 17 bases left between them.

Note on this clone: Other DNA sequences in this specimen translate into the identical CDR3. The chain carries TRBV27 and TRBJ2-7; perhaps TRBD1 as D (6 bases). The germline V gene has CDR1 MNHEY and CDR2 SMNVEV (reference sequence). The CDR3 sequence is 13 residues long. Trimming cost V 8 bases and J 3 bases, with 14 bases left between them. The CDR3 reads CASRRDTGYEQYF. The CDR3 DNA follows: TGTGCCAGCCGCCGGGACACTGGCTACGAGCAGTACTTC.

This chain connects TRBV28 to TRBJ1-2, with 9 bases lining up with TRBD1. From germline, CDR1 is MDHEN and CDR2 SYDVKM. This CDR3 has 14 residues. V was pared by 5 bases and J by 6 bases, with 7 bases of the junction left unmatched. The CDR3 DNA follows: TGTGCCAGCAGTGATGGACAGGGGAAAAATGGCTACACCTTC. It yields the protein CASSDGQGKNGYTF.

The rearrangement joins TRBV10-1 to TRBJ2-7; 10 positions agree with TRBD1. The V and J ends lost 6 bases and 5 bases, in that order; junction bases with no gene match: 10. From germline, CDR1 is WNHNN and CDR2 SYGVQD (reference sequence). The CDR3 has 15 residues. DNA of the CDR3: TGCGCCAGCAGCTCCACGACAGGGGGCTTGGACGAGCAGTACTTC. Translated, it gives CASSSTTGGLDEQYF.

The chain joins TRBV9 to TRBJ2-6; D possibly corresponds to TRBD1 (6 bases). Per germline, CDR1 SGDLS and CDR2 YYNGEE. The V end lost 3 bases, the J end lost 3 bases, and 10 bases lay between the germline ends. The CDR3 covers 15 residues. The CDR3 loop is CASSETGFGANVLTF. As DNA, the CDR3 is TGTGCCAGCAGCGAGACAGGATTTGGGGCCAACGTCCTGACTTTC.

This clone is a singleton in its sample. This rearrangement joins TRBV2 to TRBJ2-5, with D possibly being TRBD2 (6 bases). Germline CDR1 reads SNHLY; CDR2 reads FYNNEI. The CDR3 consists of 12 residues. Trimming left V 1 base short and J 7 bases short, with 7 bases between. The CDR3 bases are TGTGCCAGCAGTGAAGGGCGGGGGACCCAGTACTTC. Its translation is CASSEGRGTQYF. Filled out from reference TRBV2 and TRBJ2-5, the complete variable domain reads EPEVTQTPSHQVTQMGQEVILRCVPISNHLYFYWYRQILGQKVEFLVSFYNNEISEKSEIFDDQFSVERPDGSNFTLKIRSTKLEDSAMYFCASSEGRGTQYFGPGTRLLVL.

The CDR3 DNA reads TGTGCCAGCAGTTTTGACTACAGAGAAAAACTGTTTTTT. As protein: CASSFDYREKLFF. The chain has TRBV27 and TRBJ1-4; D gene unclear. In germline, CDR1 is MNHEY, CDR2 SMNVEV (reference sequence). CDR3 size: 13 residues. V was clipped by 3 bases and J by 8 bases, with 10 bases between them.

This clone was observed once. This chain joins TRBV6-6 and TRBJ1-1; the D is unclear. V gave up 5 bases and J gave up 0 bases, with 10 bases separating them. Germline V gives CDR1 MNHNY, CDR2 SVGAGI (reference sequence). The CDR3 has 14 residues. Here the CDR3 DNA reads TGTGCCAGCAGTAATCAAAAAATGAACACTGAAGCTTTCTTT. Encoded protein: CASSNQKMNTEAFF.

The rearrangement links TRBV18 to TRBJ1-1; a possible D gene is TRBD1 (6 bases). There are 12 residues in the CDR3. Germline V gene data show CDR1 as KGHSH and CDR2 as LQKENI. V was clipped by 5 bases and J by 5 bases, with 9 bases between them. CDR3 loop: CASSTTGTEAFF. For the CDR3, the DNA is TGTGCCAGCTCAACAACAGGGACTGAAGCTTTCTTT.

This chain links TRBV11-2 with TRBJ1-6; D may be TRBD1 (6 bases). The CDR3 runs to 14 residues. V was clipped by 1 base and J by 9 bases, with 10 bases between them. Germline V lookup: CDR1 SGHAT, CDR2 FQNNGV. As DNA, the CDR3 is TGTGCCAGCAGCTTAGGATCGGACAGTTCACCCCTCCACTTT. This translates into CASSLGSDSSPLHF.

The V call is TRBV20-1, the J call TRBJ2-7; D is unresolved. Germline CDR1 reads DFQATT; CDR2 reads SNEGSKA (reference sequence). V was shortened by 3 bases and J by 0 bases, with 9 bases between the two germline ends. The CDR3 sequence is 13 residues long. CDR3 nucleotide sequence: TGCAGTGCTAGTAGTCCGGGCTCCTACGAGCAGTACTTC. As protein: CSASSPGSYEQYF.

Only a few counts were recorded for this clone. The chain is built from TRBV19 and TRBJ1-1; D is uncertain. CDR3 length: 15 residues. Germline CDR1 LNHDA, CDR2 SQIVND (reference sequence). V was cut by 3 bases and J by 5 bases, with 16 bases left in between. DNA of the CDR3: TGTGCCAGTAGTATTCCACTCACGACGCGGACTGAAGCTTTCTTT. As protein: CASSIPLTTRTEAFF.

This chain links TRBV7-2 with TRBJ1-5; D remains ambiguous. Per the germline V gene, CDR1 is SGHTA and CDR2 is FQGNSA. Trimming left V 5 bases short and J 5 bases short, with 13 bases between. The CDR3 runs 14 residues. The CDR3 loop reads CASSLRGGDQPQHF. The CDR3 DNA is TGTGCCAGCAGCCTCCGGGGAGGCGATCAGCCCCAGCATTTT. Using reference TRBV7-2 and TRBJ1-5 for the parts outside the CDR3, the full variable domain is GAGVSQSPSNKVTEKGKDVELRCDPISGHTALYWYRQSLGQGLEFLIYFQGNSAPDKSGLPSDRFSAERTGGSVSTLTIQRTQQEDSAVYLCASSLRGGDQPQHFGDGTRLSIL.

This clone occurred once. This chain connects TRBV5-5 to TRBJ2-6, with D possibly being TRBD1 (5 bases). Trimming removed 4 bases from V and 2 bases from J, with 13 bases in between. Germline CDR1 and CDR2: SGHKS and YYEKEE (reference sequence). The CDR3 spans 16 residues. Here the CDR3 DNA reads TGTGCCAGCAGCCTAACGACAGAACCTGGGGCCAACGTCCTGACTTTC. It is translated as CASSLTTEPGANVLTF.

The chain joins TRBV5-4 to TRBJ1-2; TRBD1 matches at 9 bases. The J segment lost 7 bases and the V segment lost 2 bases, leaving 6 bases of the junction unmatched. CDR3 length: 14 residues. Germline CDR1 is SGHNT and CDR2 is YYREEE (reference sequence). DNA of the CDR3: TGTGCCAGCAGCTTCCCACAGGGGGCGGGTGGCTACACCTTC. This encodes CASSFPQGAGGYTF.

The rearrangement uses TRBV5-1 and TRBJ2-7, with TRBD1 matching over 8 bases. The germline gives CDR1 SGHRS, CDR2 YFSETQ. The CDR3 covers 14 residues. J lost 4 bases, V lost 3 bases, and 6 bases had no gene match. The CDR3 bases are TGCGCCAGCAGCTCCGGACAGGGAGGATACGAGCAGTACTTC. Protein sequence: CASSSGQGGYEQYF.

The rearrangement uses TRBV18 and TRBJ2-7; D remains unclear. Germline CDR1 KGHSH, CDR2 LQKENI. The CDR3 loop spans 14 amino acids. The germline V and J ends were trimmed by 0 bases and 1 base, with 7 bases remaining between them. The CDR3 sequence: CASSPPPVSYEQYF. Here the CDR3 DNA reads TGTGCCAGCTCACCACCTCCGGTGTCCTACGAGCAGTACTTC. Supplemented by reference TRBV18 and TRBJ2-7, the full variable domain reads NAGVMQNPRHLVRRRGQEARLRCSPMKGHSHVYWYRQLPEEGLKFMVYLQKENIIDESGMPKERFSAEFPKEGPSILRIQQVVRGDSAAYFCASSPPPVSYEQYFGPGTRLTVT.

The chain has TRBV18 and TRBJ2-3, with TRBD1 identical over 9 bases. The junction had 10 bases not matched to a gene; V was cut back by 1 base and J by 2 bases. Germline V gives CDR1 KGHSH, CDR2 LQKENI. CDR3 length: 18 amino acids. The CDR3 DNA reads TGTGCCAGCTCACCACTACTCCCGGGACAGGGATTCACAGATACGCAGTATTTT. Translated, it gives CASSPLLPGQGFTDTQYF.

This sequence joins TRBV6-5 and TRBJ2-7; D gene uncertain. Germline CDR1 MNHEY, CDR2 SVGAGI. CDR3 length equals 12 residues. Trimming left V 5 bases short and J 5 bases short, with 10 bases between. CDR3 coding DNA: TGTGCCAGCAGTCCCTCCGGTCACGAGCAGTACTTC. Protein: CASSPSGHEQYF.

The chain carries TRBV6-1 and TRBJ2-7; D remains unclear. The V end lost 0 bases, the J end lost 5 bases, and 5 bases lay between the germline ends. In germline, CDR1 is MNHNS, CDR2 SASEGT. This CDR3 comprises 12 residues. In DNA form, the CDR3 reads TGTGCCAGCAGTGAAGCCTACCACGAGCAGTACTTC. It codes for CASSEAYHEQYF.

The chain combines TRBV5-1 with TRBJ1-2; D not certain. The germline V and J ends were trimmed by 0 bases and 4 bases, with 7 bases remaining between them. Looked up from germline, CDR1 is SGHRS and CDR2 is YFSETQ. This CDR3 is 13 amino acids long. CDR3 sequence: CASSLAQAYGYTF. CDR3 DNA sequence: TGCGCCAGCAGCTTGGCCCAGGCCTATGGCTACACCTTC.

The chain is built from TRBV7-2 and TRBJ1-1; no definite D call. CDR1 SGHTA and CDR2 FQGNSA come from the germline V gene. Trimming shortened V by 1 base and J by 1 base, and 7 bases separated the two germline ends. The CDR3 extends over 14 amino acids. The CDR3 is CASSLVAKNTEAFF. CDR3 in DNA: TGTGCCAGCAGCTTAGTGGCCAAGAACACTGAAGCTTTCTTT.

The chain couples TRBV28 to TRBJ1-4; 8 bases are a match to TRBD1. Germline V gives CDR1 MDHEN, CDR2 SYDVKM. This CDR3 region has 16 residues. After removal of 2 bases from V and 10 bases from J, the junction contained 12 bases not matched to a gene. The CDR3 here is CASSLLPTGVGTKLFF. The CDR3 DNA follows: TGTGCCAGCAGTTTACTACCGACAGGGGTCGGTACAAAACTGTTTTTT.